Shown below are 24 T cell receptor beta chains from a single sample sequenced in a study of graft-versus-host responses after intestinal transplantation. No antigen is known for these receptors. Data came from immunoSEQ multiplex PCR; TCRdb stores just in-frame clones and leaves some out. The table has more than 100,000 clones, roughly 95% seen once. The sample here was unstimulated CD8+ T cells sorted from spleen or lymph node cells, taken before intestinal transplant. The receptors here all came from a human donor who received an intestinal transplant.

The V and J genes are TRBV2 and TRBJ2-7, with no clear D. V lost 6 bases and J 3 bases, leaving 21 bases between the germline ends. Germline V lookup: CDR1 SNHLY, CDR2 FYNNEI. This CDR3 spans 16 amino acids. CDR3 protein: CASRDPRLIPLYEQYF. DNA for the CDR3: TGTGCCAGCAGAGACCCGAGACTCATCCCTCTCTACGAGCAGTACTTC.

This clone was picked up one time. V and J are TRBV4-3 and TRBJ2-7; possibly TRBD2 for D (5 bases). The V end was cut by 0 bases, the J end by 2 bases, with 8 bases between. Germline CDR1 reads LGHNA; CDR2 reads YSLEER. CDR3 length: 14 residues. The CDR3 DNA follows: TGCGCCAGCAGCCAAGATCGGGGTACCTACGAGCAGTACTTC. This codes for CASSQDRGTYEQYF.

The genes are TRBV27 and TRBJ2-1; no clear D. Germline CDR1 is MNHEY and CDR2 is SMNVEV (reference sequence). This CDR3 is built from 14 residues. Trimming shortened V by 0 bases and J by 6 bases, and 9 bases separated the two germline ends. CDR3 in amino acids: CASSLSPRINEQFF. The CDR3 DNA sequence: TGTGCCAGCAGTTTATCTCCCAGAATCAATGAGCAGTTCTTC.

This chain connects TRBV4-1 to TRBJ2-7, with TRBD2 identical over 9 bases. The CDR3 sequence is 15 residues long. V lost 3 bases, J lost 2 bases, and 5 bases stayed unmatched. CDR1 and CDR2 (germline): MGHRA, YSYEKL. This chain's CDR3 is CASSHRLADPYEQYF. In DNA form, the CDR3 reads TGCGCCAGCAGCCACCGACTAGCGGATCCCTACGAGCAGTACTTC.

The chain recombines TRBV27 with TRBJ2-7; tentatively, D is TRBD1 or TRBD2 (5 bases each). CDR3 length: 14 amino acids. The ends were cut back, 0 bases at V and 2 bases at J, with 8 bases in the middle. In germline, CDR1 is MNHEY, CDR2 SMNVEV (reference sequence). In DNA form, the CDR3 reads TGTGCCAGCAGTTTATCGATGGGGGCCTACGAGCAGTACTTC. Protein product: CASSLSMGAYEQYF.

The V gene is TRBV7-9, the J gene TRBJ1-1, with D hard to call. Germline CDR1 SEHNR, CDR2 FQNEAQ (reference sequence). There are 16 residues in the CDR3. V gave up 2 bases and J gave up 0 bases, with 13 bases separating them. Here the CDR3 DNA reads TGTGCCAGCAGCTTATTAGGGTTTGGGGTGAACACTGAAGCTTTCTTT. Translated, it gives CASSLLGFGVNTEAFF. The entire variable domain, with the rest obtained from reference TRBV7-9 and TRBJ1-1, is as follows: DTGVSQNPRHKITKRGQNVTFRCDPISEHNRLYWYRQTLGQGPEFLTYFQNEAQLEKSRLLSDRFSAERPKGSFSTLEIQRTEQGDSAMYLCASSLLGFGVNTEAFFGQGTRLTVV.

The J gene is TRBJ1-2, the V gene TRBV4-1; a possible D gene is TRBD1 (5 bases). Per germline, CDR1 MGHRA and CDR2 YSYEKL. The V and J ends lost 1 base and 7 bases respectively, with 7 bases between them. The CDR3 loop spans 12 amino acids. For the CDR3, the DNA is TGCGCCAGCAGCCAAGCGACAGTTGGCTACACCTTC. It yields the protein CASSQATVGYTF.

The V gene is TRBV6-6, the J gene TRBJ2-4; TRBD1 agrees at 8 bases. CDR1 MNHNY and CDR2 SVGAGI come from the germline V gene (reference sequence). The CDR3 is 16 amino acids. With 8 bases clipped from V and 0 bases from J, the junction kept 9 bases outside the gene matches. The CDR3 sequence: CASAQGATRAKNIQYF. The CDR3, as DNA: TGTGCCAGCGCTCAGGGGGCGACCCGAGCCAAAAACATTCAGTACTTC.

The V and J genes are TRBV5-1 and TRBJ1-2, with D possibly TRBD1 on 5 matching bases. Trimming removed 4 bases at V and 3 bases at J, with 16 bases between. The CDR3 extends over 15 amino acids. Germline loops: CDR1 SGHRS, CDR2 YFSETQ. The CDR3 loop reads CASSTRQGEDYGYTF. CDR3 nucleotides: TGCGCCAGCAGCACCCGCCAAGGGGAAGACTATGGCTACACCTTC.

The CDR3 sequence is CASSQEGLADIYNEQFF. The CDR3 nucleotides are TGTGCCAGCAGCCAAGAGGGACTAGCGGATATTTACAATGAGCAGTTCTTC. V and J are TRBV4-2 and TRBJ2-1, with 11 positions matching TRBD2. This CDR3 spans 17 amino acids. The germline V gene has CDR1 LGHNA and CDR2 YNFKEQ. After removal of 0 bases from V and 4 bases from J, the junction contained 5 bases not matched to a gene.

V usage is TRBV28 and J usage is TRBJ1-2, with D perhaps TRBD1 (6 bases). The CDR3 contains 13 residues. Germline loops: CDR1 MDHEN, CDR2 SYDVKM. V lost 10 bases and J 4 bases, leaving 16 bases between the germline ends. For the CDR3, the DNA is TGTGCCACGACAGGTGGTGGGGCCTATGGCTACACCTTC. Encoded protein: CATTGGGAYGYTF.

This clone was seen just once. This sequence joins TRBV4-1 and TRBJ2-4; either TRBD1 or TRBD2 may fit D (6 bases each). The CDR3 has 17 amino acids. Trimming took off 1 base at V and 2 bases at J, with 15 bases between the two ends. CDR1 is MGHRA, CDR2 YSYEKL, per germline. The chain's CDR3 is CASSQGDMAGTKNIQYF. The DNA of the CDR3 is TGCGCCAGCAGCCAAGGGGACATGGCGGGGACCAAAAACATTCAGTACTTC.

CDR3 bases: TGTGCCAGCAGTTTAGATCTAACTAGCACAGATACGCAGTATTTT. Amino acid sequence: CASSLDLTSTDTQYF. This chain uses TRBV28 with TRBJ2-3; D call uncertain. This CDR3 contains 15 residues. Germline-derived CDR1 and CDR2 are MDHEN and SYDVKM. The germline V and J ends were trimmed by 2 bases and 0 bases, with 9 bases remaining between them.

This chain connects TRBV27 to TRBJ2-7; 7 nucleotides line up with TRBD1. V was clipped by 7 bases and J by 6 bases; unmatched bases: 12. The CDR3 sequence is 14 residues long. Germline V gives CDR1 MNHEY, CDR2 SMNVEV (reference sequence). The CDR3 sequence is CASTPGQAFGEQYF. CDR3 sequence (DNA): TGTGCCAGCACCCCCGGACAGGCCTTCGGCGAGCAGTACTTC.

Here the CDR3 DNA reads TGTGCCAGCAGTTTGGGCAGAACCTACGAGCAGTACTTC. It specifies CASSLGRTYEQYF. V is TRBV27 and J is TRBJ2-7; D uncertain. The length of the CDR3 is 13 residues. Germline CDR1 is MNHEY and CDR2 is SMNVEV (reference sequence). Between the trimmed V and J ends, which lost 3 bases and 2 bases, there was a span of 8 bases.

The chain has TRBV7-8 and TRBJ2-5; 15 positions match TRBD2. Germline V CDR1 and CDR2: SGHVS, FQNEAQ. CDR3 length equals 15 residues. The V gene end was trimmed by 5 bases and the J gene end by 11 bases; junction bases not matched to a gene: 9. The CDR3 DNA reads TGTGCCAGCAGCGGGACTAGCGGGGGGTCGGGAGAGCAGTACTTC. Amino acid sequence: CASSGTSGGSGEQYF.

Turning to this clone: At one end, the junction sequence differs from germline, possibly due to a read error. The rearrangement links TRBV5-1 to TRBJ2-1, with D maybe TRBD1 (6 bases). This CDR3 has 14 residues. Germline V gene sequence: CDR1 SGHRS, CDR2 YFSETQ. The CDR3 loop reads CASSPLYSGQSSLF. In DNA, the CDR3 is TGCGCCAGCAGCCCCCTCTACTCGGGACAATCTTCACTCTTC. Drawing the rest from reference TRBV5-1 and TRBJ2-1, the complete variable domain is KAGVTQTPRYLIKTRGQQVTLSCSPISGHRSVSWYQQTPGQGLQFLFEYFSETQRNKGNFPGRFSGRQFSNSRSEMNVSTLELGDSALYLCASSPLYSGQSSLFGPGTRLTVL.

The chain is built from TRBV7-9 and TRBJ1-2; TRBD1 matches at 7 bases. Germline assignment: CDR1 SEHNR and CDR2 FQNEAQ (reference sequence). With V trimmed by 6 bases and J by 8 bases, 12 bases remained unmatched. The CDR3 contains 14 residues. CDR3 DNA: TGTGCCAGCAGTTTTCCGACAGGGAGTACGGGCTACACCTTC. Translated: CASSFPTGSTGYTF. Filled out from reference TRBV7-9 and TRBJ1-2, the complete variable domain reads DTGVSQNPRHKITKRGQNVTFRCDPISEHNRLYWYRQTLGQGPEFLTYFQNEAQLEKSRLLSDRFSAERPKGSFSTLEIQRTEQGDSAMYLCASSFPTGSTGYTFGSGTRLTVV.

The chain has TRBV15 and TRBJ1-4; D is undetermined. The V end was cut by 1 base, the J end by 5 bases, with 5 bases between. The CDR3 consists of 13 residues. In germline, CDR1 is LNHNV, CDR2 YYDKDF (reference sequence). The CDR3 bases are TGTGCCACCAGCAGAGTGGGAAATGAAAAACTGTTTTTT. This translates into CATSRVGNEKLFF.

The chain recombines TRBV6-5 with TRBJ2-1; maybe TRBD2 (5 bases). Germline V gene lookup returns CDR1 MNHEY and CDR2 SVGAGI. This CDR3 has 16 residues. V shed 2 bases and J shed 0 bases, with 11 bases lying between them. CDR3 sequence (DNA): TGTGCCAGCAGTTACGAGGGCACGGCCTCCTACAATGAGCAGTTCTTC. Translating gives CASSYEGTASYNEQFF.

This chain connects TRBV14 to TRBJ2-7; D is unresolved. V lost 4 bases and J 3 bases, leaving 16 bases between the germline ends. The germline V gene has CDR1 SGHDN and CDR2 FVKESK. This CDR3 has 15 residues. CDR3 in amino acids: CASSLGLPSGYEQYF. CDR3 nucleotide sequence: TGTGCCAGCAGCCTCGGCCTCCCCTCGGGCTACGAGCAGTACTTC.

The rearrangement links TRBV14 to TRBJ2-1; D is undetermined. V gave up 10 bases and J gave up 8 bases, with 18 bases separating them. The CDR3 has 13 residues. Germline lookup yields CDR1 SGHDN and CDR2 FVKESK. This chain's CDR3 is CATTVFGWDEQFF. CDR3 sequence (DNA): TGTGCCACCACCGTTTTTGGGTGGGATGAGCAGTTCTTC.

A note on this clone: The junction differs from germline at one of its ends, possibly a read error. The chain carries TRBV4-1 and TRBJ2-7; D is possibly TRBD1 (6 bases). Germline V lookup: CDR1 MGHRA, CDR2 YSYEKL. The CDR3 sequence is 15 residues long. The CDR3 DNA is TGCGCCAGCAGCCATTATGTAAAGGGGGATTACGAGCAGCACTTC. Its translation is CASSHYVKGDYEQHF.

The chain couples TRBV9 to TRBJ2-7, with D possibly matching TRBD1 (5 bases). The CDR3 runs to 15 residues. V gave up 0 bases and J gave up 7 bases, with 17 bases separating them. From germline, CDR1 is SGDLS and CDR2 YYNGEE. The CDR3 DNA follows: TGTGCCAGCAGCGTAGAACAGGATCGGATCGTTGAGCAGTACTTC. It is translated as CASSVEQDRIVEQYF.